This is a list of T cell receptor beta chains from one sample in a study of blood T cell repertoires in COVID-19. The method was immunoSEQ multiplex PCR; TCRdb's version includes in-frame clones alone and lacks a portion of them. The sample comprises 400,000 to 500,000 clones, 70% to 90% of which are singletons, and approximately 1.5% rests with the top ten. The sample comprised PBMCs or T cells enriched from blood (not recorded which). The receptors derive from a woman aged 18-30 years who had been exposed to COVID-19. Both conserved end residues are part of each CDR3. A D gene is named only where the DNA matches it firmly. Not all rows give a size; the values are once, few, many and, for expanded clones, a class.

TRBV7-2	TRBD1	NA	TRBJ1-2	TGTGCCAGCAGCTTAGAGCCAGGGGGCCCGTGGGGCTACACCTTC	CASSLEPGGPWGYTF
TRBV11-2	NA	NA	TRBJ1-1	TGTGCCAGCAGCGTCCCCCGGGGGGGGACTGAAGCTTTCTTT	CASSVPRGGTEAFF
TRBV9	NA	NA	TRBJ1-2	TGTGCCAGCAGCGTCTCGCCGGGGGGCGTCAGTACTGGCTACACCTTC	CASSVSPGGVSTGYTF
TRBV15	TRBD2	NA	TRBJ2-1	TGTGCCACCAGCGGGTCGACTAGCGGGGGTTCCCTCCCCTACAATGAGCAGTTCTTC	CATSGSTSGGSLPYNEQFF
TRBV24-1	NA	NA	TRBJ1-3	TGTGCCACCAGTGATTTGGGCGGAAACACCATATATTTT	CATSDLGGNTIYF
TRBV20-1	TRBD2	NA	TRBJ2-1	TGCAGTGCTAGTGGGACTAGCGGGAGGAGGTCCTACAATGAGCAGTTCTTC	CSASGTSGRRSYNEQFF
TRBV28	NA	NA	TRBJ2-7	TGTGCCAGCAGACAACCCCAGGGAAGAGTCTACGAGCAGTACTTC	CASRQPQGRVYEQYF
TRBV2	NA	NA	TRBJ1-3	TGTGCCAGCAGTGCAGGGCTTGGAAACACCATATATTTT	CASSAGLGNTIYF
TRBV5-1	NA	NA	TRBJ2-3	TGCGCCAGCAGCTTGTATCGACAGATGACAGATACGCAGTATTTT	CASSLYRQMTDTQYF
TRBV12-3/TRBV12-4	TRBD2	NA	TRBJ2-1	TGTGCCAGCAGTACGGGACTAGGGCAGTTCTTC	CASSTGLGQFF
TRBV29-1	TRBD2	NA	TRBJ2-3	TGCAGCGGGCTAGCGGGTGTTACCACAGATACGCAGTATTTT	CSGLAGVTTDTQYF
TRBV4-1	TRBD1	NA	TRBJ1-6	TGCGCCAGCAGCCAAACCGGGACAGGGGAAATCTCCTATAATTCACCCCTCCACTTT	CASSQTGTGEISYNSPLHF
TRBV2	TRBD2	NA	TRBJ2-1	TGTGCCAGCAGTGCCGGCGGGGGGGCCAATGAGCAGTTCTTC	CASSAGGGANEQFF
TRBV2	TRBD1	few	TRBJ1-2	TGTGCCAGCAGTCTAGACAGGGACTATGGCTACACCTTC	CASSLDRDYGYTF
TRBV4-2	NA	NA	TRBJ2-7	TGTGCCAGCAGCCGGGGGACTTCCGACTACGAGCAGTACTTC	CASSRGTSDYEQYF
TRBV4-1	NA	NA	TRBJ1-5	TGCGCCAGCAGCCACCTACAGGATAGCAATCAGCCCCAGCATTTT	CASSHLQDSNQPQHF
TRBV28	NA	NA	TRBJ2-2	TGTGCCAGCAGTTTAGCGGAGATCGGGGAGCTGTTTTTT	CASSLAEIGELFF
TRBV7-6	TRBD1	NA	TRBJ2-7	TGTGCCAGCAGCCCCGGACAGGGATTGGTGTACGAGCAGTACTTC	CASSPGQGLVYEQYF
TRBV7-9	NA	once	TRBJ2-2	TGTGCCAGCAGCCCCCGAATAATCGAGCTGATCGGGGAGCTGTTTTTT	CASSPRIIELIGELFF
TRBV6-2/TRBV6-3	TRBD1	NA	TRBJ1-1	TGTGCCAGCAGCCCTTTCCCCGGGACAGGGAGTCTGATCACTGAAGCTTTCTTT	CASSPFPGTGSLITEAFF
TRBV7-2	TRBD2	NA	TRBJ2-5	TGTGCCAGCAGCTCACCACCTAGCGGGAGGGGGGAGACCCAGTACTTC	CASSSPPSGRGETQYF
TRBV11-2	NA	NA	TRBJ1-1	TGTGCCAGCAGCTTAGTTCGGGGGACGAACACTGAAGCTTTCTTT	CASSLVRGTNTEAFF
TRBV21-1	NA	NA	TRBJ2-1	TGTGCCAGCAGCCGTTGGGGAACTAGGGACTCATACAATGAGCAGTTCTTC	CASSRWGTRDSYNEQFF
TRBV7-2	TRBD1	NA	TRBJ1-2	TGTGCCAGCAGCTCCGGACAGGGGAACGAGGGCTACACCTTC	CASSSGQGNEGYTF
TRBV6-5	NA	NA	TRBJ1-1	TGTGCCAGCAGTCGTCAGGGGCCCGCTGAAGCTTTCTTT	CASSRQGPAEAFF
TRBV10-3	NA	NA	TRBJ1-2	TGTGCCATCAGTGGGGGGGGGAAAAACTATGGCTACACCTTC	CAISGGGKNYGYTF
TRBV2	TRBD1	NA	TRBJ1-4	TGTGCCAGCAGGACAGGGGGGGATGCAACTAATGAAAAACTGTTTTTT	CASRTGGDATNEKLFF
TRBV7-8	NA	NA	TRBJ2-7	TGTGCCAGCAGCTTAGCTTCTAAAGTGGGGCAGGGCTACGAGCAGTACTTC	CASSLASKVGQGYEQYF
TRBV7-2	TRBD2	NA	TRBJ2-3	TGTGCCAGCAGCTCCCTCGAGCGGGGGGGCTTCTTACACACAGATACGCAGTATTTT	CASSSLERGGFLHTDTQYF
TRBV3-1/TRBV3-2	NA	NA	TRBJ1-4	TGTGCCAGCAGCCAAGAGGTGGGACACGGAAATGAAAAACTGTTTTTT	CASSQEVGHGNEKLFF
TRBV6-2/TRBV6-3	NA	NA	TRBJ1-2	TGTGCCAGCAGTACCTCACAGGGAATGGGCTATGGCTACACCTTC	CASSTSQGMGYGYTF
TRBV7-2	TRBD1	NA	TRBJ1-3	TGTGCCAGCAGCACAGGACAGGGCCCAGGAGACACCATATATTTT	CASSTGQGPGDTIYF
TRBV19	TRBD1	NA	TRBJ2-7	TGTGCCAGTAGTACACAGGGGGCCCGCAGATACGAGCAGTACTTC	CASSTQGARRYEQYF
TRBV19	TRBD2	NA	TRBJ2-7	TGTGCCAGTAGTATAGCGGGGACTAGCGGGAGTTACGAGCAGTACTTC	CASSIAGTSGSYEQYF
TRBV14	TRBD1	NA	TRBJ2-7	TGTGCCAGCAGCCAAGGGACAGGGTCCTACGAGCAGTACTTC	CASSQGTGSYEQYF
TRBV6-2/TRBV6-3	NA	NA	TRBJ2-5	TGTGCCAGCAGTTACCCCAGGGCCAACCAAGAGACCCAGTACTTC	CASSYPRANQETQYF